The 31 T cell receptor beta chains below all came from one sample that was sequenced in a study of blood T cell repertoires in COVID-19. Assay: immunoSEQ multiplex PCR; the TCRdb copy retains only in-frame clones and omits some. The sample shows 160,000 or so clones, about 88% of them seen only once. The specimen sequenced was peripheral blood. These receptors all come from a woman between 70 and 85 years old with acute or convalescent COVID-19.

This chain connects TRBV29-1 to TRBJ2-1, with 7 nucleotides matching TRBD1. This CDR3 spans 14 amino acids. The germline gives CDR1 SQVTM, CDR2 ANQGSEA. V trimming: 3 bases; J trimming: 10 bases; junction bases outside the gene matches: 12. This CDR3 reads CSVDHPDRIKEQFF. The CDR3 region has the DNA TGCAGCGTTGATCACCCGGACAGGATCAAGGAGCAGTTCTTC.

This CDR3 is CASSDFGQGAQYF. CDR3 nucleotides: TGCGCCAGCAGTGACTTCGGACAGGGGGCGCAGTATTTT. V is TRBV10-2 and J is TRBJ2-3, with TRBD1 identical over 10 bases. V dropped 3 bases and J dropped 10; count of bases not matched to a gene: 4. The V gene's germline CDR1 is WSHSY and CDR2 SAAADI. The CDR3 spans 13 residues.

The rearrangement links TRBV30 to TRBJ1-3, with 7 positions matching TRBD1. Germline CDR1 reads GTSNPN; CDR2 reads SVGIG (reference sequence). This CDR3 contains 14 residues. V lost 5 bases, J lost 4 bases, and 8 bases stayed unmatched. The CDR3 DNA sequence: TGTGCCTGGGGTAGACAGGGCCTCGGAAACACCATATATTTT. The encoded protein is CAWGRQGLGNTIYF.

The chain couples TRBV7-6 to TRBJ2-3; TRBD2 matches at 11 bases. Per germline, CDR1 SGHVS and CDR2 FNYEAQ. The trim removed 5 bases at V and 3 bases at J, leaving 4 bases unmatched. The CDR3 is made up of 15 amino acids. The CDR3 region is CASSLIAGGTDTQYF. CDR3 coding DNA: TGTGCCAGCAGCCTAATAGCGGGGGGGACAGATACGCAGTATTTT.

V is TRBV19 and J is TRBJ1-2, with TRBD1 as a possible D gene (5 bases). Germline assignment: CDR1 LNHDA and CDR2 SQIVND (reference sequence). V was clipped by 3 bases and J by 8 bases, with 16 bases between them. This CDR3 comprises 14 residues. CDR3 coding DNA: TGTGCCAGTAGTATTGGGGAACAGGTACCCGGCTACACCTTC. It encodes CASSIGEQVPGYTF.

The J gene is TRBJ2-6, the V gene TRBV5-1; D may be TRBD2 (6 bases). From germline, CDR1 is SGHRS and CDR2 YFSETQ. V was trimmed by 1 base and J by 1 base, leaving 12 bases between them. The CDR3 consists of 17 residues. CDR3 in amino acids: CASSLIGGLSGANVLTF. CDR3 sequence (DNA): TGCGCCAGCAGCTTGATCGGGGGTCTTTCTGGGGCCAACGTCCTGACTTTC.

CDR3 sequence: CAWSVLQAGRAYEQYF. In DNA, the CDR3 is TGTGCCTGGAGTGTACTTCAAGCGGGGAGGGCGTACGAGCAGTACTTC. The rearrangement joins TRBV30 to TRBJ2-7; 7 nucleotides line up with TRBD2. Germline CDR1 is GTSNPN and CDR2 is SVGIG (reference sequence). V lost 0 bases, J lost 4 bases, and 12 bases stayed unmatched. This CDR3 has 16 amino acids. The full variable domain, in which reference TRBV30 and TRBJ2-7 provide the parts outside the CDR3, is SQTIHQWPATLVQPVGSPLSLECTVEGTSNPNLYWYRQAAGRGLQLLFYSVGIGQISSEVPQNLSASRPQDRQFILSSKKLLLSDSGFYLCAWSVLQAGRAYEQYFGPGTRLTVT.

The chain combines TRBV6-5 with TRBJ1-6; 10 positions agree with TRBD1. V shed 2 bases, J shed 10 bases, and the junction held 5 bases outside the gene matches. The CDR3 is made up of 15 amino acids. CDR1 MNHEY and CDR2 SVGAGI come from the germline V gene. The CDR3 coding sequence is TGTGCCAGCAGTTACATATGGGACAGGGGCTCACCCCTCCACTTT. Translated, it gives CASSYIWDRGSPLHF.

The V gene is TRBV7-9, the J gene TRBJ1-6, with D unclear. The ends were cut back, 1 base at V and 9 bases at J, with 10 bases in the middle. The CDR3 is 14 residues long. CDR1 SEHNR and CDR2 FQNEAQ come from the germline V gene (reference sequence). The CDR3 loop reads CASSLGAFSSPLHF. The CDR3 nucleotides read TGTGCCAGCAGCTTAGGTGCGTTCTCTTCACCCCTCCACTTT.

The V call is TRBV6-5, the J call TRBJ2-7; 8 nucleotides agree with TRBD2. The CDR3 is made up of 15 amino acids. The J segment lost 0 bases and the V segment lost 7 bases, leaving 8 bases of the junction unmatched. Germline V gene sequence: CDR1 MNHEY, CDR2 SVGAGI. The CDR3 DNA sequence: TGTGCCAGCAATCCGGGACTAGAGAGCTCCTACGAGCAGTACGTC. Translated: CASNPGLESSYEQYV.

With respect to this clone: One end of the junction does not line up with germline, which may come from a read error. The chain carries TRBV12-3 or TRBV12-4 and TRBJ1-1; D gene uncertain. The CDR3 length is 11 residues. The CDR3: CASSLGVRQAF. DNA for the CDR3: TGTGCCAGCAGTCTAGGCGTCCGCCAAGCCTTT.

The V call is TRBV27, the J call TRBJ2-1; TRBD2 matches at 7 bases. CDR3 length equals 16 residues. From germline, CDR1 is MNHEY and CDR2 SMNVEV (reference sequence). V lost 0 bases to trimming and J lost 4 bases; unmatched junction nucleotides: 6. DNA of the CDR3: TGTGCCAGCAGTTTATCTAGGGGAGGGCCTTACAATGAGCAGTTCTTC. Its protein product is CASSLSRGGPYNEQFF.

This clone occurred once. The V call is TRBV6-1, the J call TRBJ1-5; D is perhaps TRBD1 (5 bases). The CDR3 length is 15 residues. V was clipped by 1 base and J by 1 base, with 8 bases between them. CDR1 and CDR2 (germline): MNHNS, SASEGT. CDR3 loop: CASSEDRGSNQPQHF. CDR3 bases: TGTGCCAGCAGTGAAGATAGGGGAAGCAATCAGCCCCAGCATTTT.

This clone appeared once. The genes are TRBV11-2 and TRBJ2-7; D not certain. Germline V gene data show CDR1 as SGHAT and CDR2 as FQNNGV. CDR3 size: 15 residues. With 0 bases removed from V and 3 bases from J, the gap between germline ends came to 12 bases. The CDR3 sequence: CASSLDRRFIYEQYF. CDR3 DNA sequence: TGTGCCAGCAGCTTAGATCGGCGGTTCATCTACGAGCAGTACTTC.

The rearrangement joins TRBV6-5 to TRBJ1-5; D remains unclear. Trimming took 6 bases from V and 2 from J, leaving 11 bases between them. CDR1 and CDR2 from the germline V gene are MNHEY and SVGAGI. The CDR3 has 14 amino acids. The CDR3 region has the DNA TGTGCCAGCAGAACCGACGGAGGCAATCAGCCCCAGCATTTT. Translated, it gives CASRTDGGNQPQHF.

This clone has just one count. The rearrangement joins TRBV10-2 to TRBJ1-1; a weak D match, TRBD1 (5 bases). CDR3 size: 14 residues. Germline values: CDR1 WSHSY, CDR2 SAAADI. Trimming cost V 6 bases and J 4 bases, with 15 bases left between them. This CDR3 is CASRARVVSTEAFF. The CDR3 coding sequence is TGCGCCAGCAGGGCCAGGGTGGTGAGCACTGAAGCTTTCTTT.

This clone was observed a single time. This chain links TRBV6-2 or TRBV6-3 with TRBJ2-5; 9 nucleotides match TRBD1. CDR1 is MNHEY, CDR2 SVGEGT, per germline. This CDR3 is built from 14 residues. With V trimmed by 5 bases and J by 5 bases, 6 bases remained unmatched. The CDR3 here is CASSRDRDFETQYF. CDR3 in DNA: TGTGCCAGCAGTCGGGACAGGGATTTCGAGACCCAGTACTTC.

This clone turned up a few times. This CDR3 is CASTLTTGYTF. CDR3 sequence (DNA): TGTGCCAGCACCCTAACCACTGGCTACACCTTC. V is TRBV2 and J is TRBJ1-2; D unclear. Germline CDR1 is SNHLY and CDR2 is FYNNEI. The CDR3 length is 11 residues. V gave up 7 bases and J gave up 7 bases, with 10 bases separating them.

V usage is TRBV5-1 and J usage is TRBJ2-5; D is undetermined. There are 16 residues in the CDR3. CDR1 is SGHRS, CDR2 YFSETQ, per germline. The V and J ends lost 0 bases and 3 bases respectively, with 15 bases between them. The CDR3, as DNA: TGCGCCAGCAGCTTGGGTTCGGTACCCCTGGAAGAGACCCAGTACTTC. Translated: CASSLGSVPLEETQYF.

This chain links TRBV2 with TRBJ1-1; 8 positions agree with TRBD1. The CDR3 consists of 17 residues. The V gene end was trimmed by 8 bases and the J gene end by 0 bases; junction bases not matched to a gene: 14. The germline CDR1 and CDR2 sequences are SNHLY and FYNNEI. CDR3 sequence: CASVDGRQGKMNTEAFF. The CDR3 DNA follows: TGTGCCAGCGTGGATGGTCGACAGGGGAAAATGAACACTGAAGCTTTCTTT.

This chain uses TRBV19 with TRBJ1-4, with 8 bases aligning to TRBD1. J lost 7 bases, V lost 3 bases, and 7 bases had no gene match. The CDR3 loop spans 15 amino acids. Germline V gene lookup returns CDR1 LNHDA and CDR2 SQIVND (reference sequence). This CDR3 reads CASSITGTGGEKLFF. The CDR3 DNA is TGTGCCAGTAGTATTACAGGGACAGGAGGTGAAAAACTGTTTTTT.

The genes are TRBV5-1 and TRBJ1-4; D possibly corresponds to TRBD1 (6 bases). The CDR3 has 14 amino acids. Deletions cut 5 bases from V and 8 bases from J, with 16 bases between. Germline loops: CDR1 SGHRS, CDR2 YFSETQ. The DNA for the CDR3 is TGCGCCAGCAGGATGACCGGGACAAGAGAAAAACTGTTTTTT. Its translation is CASRMTGTREKLFF.

The chain employs TRBV10-2 and TRBJ2-1; 13 bases fit TRBD2. The germline CDR1 and CDR2 sequences are WSHSY and SAAADI. Unmatched junction bases numbered 0, after V lost 4 bases and J lost 6 bases. This CDR3 contains 14 residues. Written as DNA, the CDR3 is TGCGCCAGCAGTGGACTAGCGGGGGGCAATGAGCAGTTCTTC. It translates to CASSGLAGGNEQFF.

The J gene is TRBJ1-1, the V gene TRBV6-5; a possible D gene is TRBD1 (6 bases). This CDR3 region has 12 residues. The V end lost 2 bases, the J end lost 10 bases, and 11 bases lay between the germline ends. The germline V gene encodes CDR1 MNHEY and CDR2 SVGAGI. CDR3 nucleotide sequence: TGTGCCAGCAGTTACGCCGGGACAACAGCTTTCTTT. This translates into CASSYAGTTAFF.

The rearrangement links TRBV6-2 or TRBV6-3 to TRBJ1-2; 11 bases map to TRBD1. CDR1 MNHEY and CDR2 SVGEGT come from the germline V gene. The trim removed 5 bases at V and 3 bases at J, leaving 2 bases unmatched. There are 14 residues in the CDR3. Written as DNA, the CDR3 is TGTGCCAGCAGTCGGACAGGGGGCTACTATGGCTACACCTTC. Its protein product is CASSRTGGYYGYTF.

This rearrangement joins TRBV5-1 to TRBJ2-1; D gene unclear. The CDR3 length is 15 residues. Germline values: CDR1 SGHRS, CDR2 YFSETQ. Deletions cut 3 bases from V and 0 bases from J, with 10 bases between. The CDR3 reads CASSSLTSSYNEQFF. CDR3 nucleotide sequence: TGCGCCAGCAGCTCTTTGACAAGCTCCTACAATGAGCAGTTCTTC.

The gene calls are TRBV10-3 and TRBJ1-6; D unclear. This CDR3 has 16 residues. V was shortened by 1 base and J by 4 bases, with 11 bases between the two germline ends. Germline CDR1 reads ENHRY; CDR2 reads SYGVKD. The DNA for the CDR3 is TGTGCCATCAGTGAGTTGTATTCCGGGTATAATTCACCCCTCCACTTT. Its translation is CAISELYSGYNSPLHF.

The chain is built from TRBV19 and TRBJ1-5; 9 bases fit TRBD1. Germline V gene data show CDR1 as LNHDA and CDR2 as SQIVND (reference sequence). Trimming cost V 8 bases and J 3 bases; bases outside gene matches: 5. This CDR3 has 14 amino acids. CDR3 loop: CASRGTGLNQPQHF. The CDR3 region has the DNA TGTGCCAGTCGTGGGACAGGGCTCAATCAGCCCCAGCATTTT.

The V gene is TRBV7-2, the J gene TRBJ1-3; D may be TRBD1 (5 bases). Germline CDR1 is SGHTA and CDR2 is FQGNSA. V was clipped by 3 bases and J by 0 bases, with 12 bases between them. CDR3 length: 16 residues. CDR3 DNA sequence: TGTGCCAGCAGCTTGTTGGGGGGGAGCTCTGGAAACACCATATATTTT. It specifies CASSLLGGSSGNTIYF.

This rearrangement joins TRBV11-3 to TRBJ1-1; the match to TRBD1 covers 10 bases. CDR1 is SGHNT and CDR2 is YENEEA in the germline V gene. Trimming took 0 bases from V and 4 from J; bases not matched to a gene: 2. The CDR3 loop spans 15 amino acids. The CDR3 loop is CASSLDGTGATEAFF. The CDR3 coding sequence is TGTGCCAGCAGCTTAGACGGGACAGGGGCCACTGAAGCTTTCTTT.

The gene calls are TRBV19 and TRBJ2-5, with D possibly being TRBD2 (6 bases). Trimming left V 3 bases short and J 5 bases short, with 13 bases between. This CDR3 comprises 14 residues. CDR1 and CDR2 from the germline V gene are LNHDA and SQIVND (reference sequence). The CDR3 DNA reads TGTGCCAGTAGTATGGGCGGGGCCTCCGAGACCCAGTACTTC. This translates into CASSMGGASETQYF. Together with reference TRBV19 and TRBJ2-5, the CDR3 gives the full variable domain: DGGITQSPKYLFRKEGQNVTLSCEQNLNHDAMYWYRQDPGQGLRLIYYSQIVNDFQKGDIAEGYSVSREKKESFPLTVTSAQKNPTAFYLCASSMGGASETQYFGPGTRLLVL.